Listed below are T cell receptor beta chains from one sample, sequenced in a study of blood T cell repertoires in COVID-19. The repertoire was sequenced with immunoSEQ multiplex PCR; TCRdb's copy has only in-frame clones and lacks some. Found here are approximately 130,000 clones, about four fifths of them singletons; the top ten hold more than 15%. Sequences were obtained from peripheral blood. Receptors were obtained from an elderly man with acute or convalescent COVID-19. The CDR3 runs from the conserved cysteine through the conserved F or W. The D gene is left open where the match is weak.

v_call	j_call	d_call	cdr3_aa
TRBV3-1/TRBV3-2	TRBJ2-7	NA	CASSQESVVHEQYF
TRBV15	TRBJ1-5	NA	CATSIRRGSNQPQHF
TRBV2	TRBJ2-1	TRBD2	CASSPSRLAGGPEFSYNEQFF
TRBV19	TRBJ2-3	TRBD1	CASNPGGWVDTQYF
TRBV5-1	TRBJ1-1	TRBD1	CASSSGGGDPNTEAFF
TRBV19	TRBJ1-6	NA	CASRGRGGSPLHF
TRBV30	TRBJ1-6	TRBD1	CAWRPDRGNSPLHF
TRBV4-1	TRBJ2-7	NA	CASSQDRGTVGTYEQYF
TRBV5-1	TRBJ2-7	NA	CASSFGQGTYEQYF
TRBV9	TRBJ2-5	TRBD2	CASSATSGGQETQYF
TRBV5-4	TRBJ2-2	NA	CASSLAVSGELFF
TRBV7-2	TRBJ2-3	TRBD2	CASSFRDGRTDTQYF
TRBV5-1	TRBJ2-1	NA	CASSLATYSYNEQFF
TRBV11-2	TRBJ1-6	TRBD1	CASSFRGAGQYNSPLHF
TRBV5-4	TRBJ2-5	NA	CASSVDSGQETQYF
TRBV9	TRBJ2-7	TRBD1	CALLIRTGSPYEQYF
TRBV27	TRBJ2-1	TRBD2	CASSLSRTSRSEQFF
TRBV29-1	TRBJ2-2	TRBD1	CSAKTGIDTGELFF
TRBV29-1	TRBJ1-2	TRBD1	CSVVGDRGSYGYTF
TRBV18	TRBJ1-4	TRBD1	CASSPSRTGNEKLFF
TRBV3-1/TRBV3-2	TRBJ1-4	NA	CASSQVGGGSVEKLFF
TRBV2	TRBJ1-1	NA	CASSTPGQRPGTEAFF
TRBV10-3	TRBJ2-2	NA	CAITKDRNTGELFF
TRBV15	TRBJ2-7	NA	CATSSSSYEQYF
TRBV30	TRBJ2-3	NA	CAWSKAGGTDTQYF
TRBV6-5	TRBJ1-3	NA	CASSRQKFGNTIYF
TRBV6-5	TRBJ2-3	NA	CASRGSGTDTQYF
TRBV11-2	TRBJ1-2	TRBD1	CASSLNPSGTGERCF
TRBV28	TRBJ2-1	TRBD2	CASRSGLAVSYNEQFF
TRBV6-6	TRBJ1-4	NA	CAGSQSGYEKLFF
TRBV7-8	TRBJ2-7	NA	CASSLGSSGGGYEQYF
TRBV18	TRBJ1-6	NA	CASSPLATGSPLHF
TRBV19	TRBJ1-1	TRBD1	CASSRDRVMNTEAFF
TRBV5-1	TRBJ2-1	NA	CASSTGQAIYNEQFF
TRBV6-5	TRBJ2-2	NA	CASFKADTKTGELFF
TRBV11-2	TRBJ2-5	TRBD1	CASSFPGTGQETQYF
TRBV7-9	TRBJ2-2	TRBD1	CASSPGDSPGPGELFF
TRBV5-1	TRBJ1-2	NA	CASSPRSDSYGYTF
TRBV19	TRBJ2-3	TRBD2	CASSPAGGTDTQYF
TRBV7-3	TRBJ1-6	NA	CASSRGYQGSNSPLHF
TRBV6-6	TRBJ2-1	NA	CASSYSFGNEQFF